This record concerns one T cell receptor beta chain sequence. The sample originates from a study of blood T cell repertoires in COVID-19. The V gene lost 5 bases and the J gene lost 4 bases, with 18 bases spanning the gap. In germline, CDR1 is MNHEY, CDR2 SMNVEV (reference sequence). The CDR3 totals 16 residues. Individuals aged roughly 18 to 95 years were recruited from fewer than 25 US areas. Recovered participants had two consecutive negative NP/OP PCR tests, healthcare professional clearance, or symptom resolution. Using immunoSEQ multiplex PCR, the repertoire was profiled, and TCRdb retains in-frame clones only, with some absent. This table has about 250,000 clones, approximately 90% appearing once.

The J gene is TRBJ1-5, the V gene TRBV27, with D maybe TRBD1 (6 bases). Material for sequencing was PBMCs or T cells enriched from blood (not recorded which). This clonotype was sampled from a man aged 35 to 55 who had recovered from COVID-19. Written as DNA, the CDR3 is TGTGCCAGCAGTCTAGGGAGGGGGATGAGGAATCAGCCCCAGCATTTT. Protein product: CASSLGRGMRNQPQHF.